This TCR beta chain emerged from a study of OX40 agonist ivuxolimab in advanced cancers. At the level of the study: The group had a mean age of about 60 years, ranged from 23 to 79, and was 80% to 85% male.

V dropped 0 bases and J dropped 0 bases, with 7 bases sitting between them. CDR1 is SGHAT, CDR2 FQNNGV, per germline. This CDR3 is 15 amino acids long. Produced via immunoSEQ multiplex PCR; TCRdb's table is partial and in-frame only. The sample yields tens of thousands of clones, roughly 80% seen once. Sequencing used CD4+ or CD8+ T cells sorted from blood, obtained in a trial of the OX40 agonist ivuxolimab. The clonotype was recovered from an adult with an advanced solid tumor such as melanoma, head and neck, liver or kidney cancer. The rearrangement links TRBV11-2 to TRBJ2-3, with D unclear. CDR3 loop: CASSLDPGSTDTQYF. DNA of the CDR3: TGTGCCAGCAGCTTAGATCCTGGTAGCACAGATACGCAGTATTTT.